Sequencing of this T cell receptor beta chain was carried out in a study of human T cells and chemical hapten exposure. Study details: A 2 cm by 2 cm inner upper arm patch received 2% DPC for sensitization.

Time point here: patch test 3, about 24 weeks after DPC sensitization. Treatment indicated: therapeutic diphenylcyclopropenone sensitization with weekly scalp DPC. This clonotype has just a few counts. Using its own MiXCR run on the RACE reads, TCRdb lists one record per CDR3 protein. The sample yields approximately 86,000 distinct CDR3 sequences, about a tenth seen once. The CDR3 length is 14 residues. V shed 0 bases and J shed 4 bases, with 10 bases lying between them. Germline V gene data show CDR1 as SGHAT and CDR2 as FQNNGV. The receptor's source is a woman aged 30 to 39 with alopecia areata. Some clones in this sample may be carry-over from other donors' samples. This sample comprised whole blood, obtained in connection with sensitization to the hapten diphenylcyclopropenone (DPC). J is TRBJ2-7 and V is TRBV11-2, with D perhaps TRBD1 (5 bases). CDR3 DNA: TGTGCCAGCAGCTTAGACAGGGCCGTATACGAGCAGTACTTC. As protein: CASSLDRAVYEQYF.